Below are 12 T cell receptor beta chains sequenced from a single sample in a study of immune evolution from preneoplasia to lung adenocarcinoma. The method was immunoSEQ multiplex PCR; TCRdb's version includes in-frame clones alone and lacks a portion of them. This table has roughly 9,000 clones, over 75% appearing once. The sequenced sample was FFPE minimally invasive lung adenocarcinoma tissue. All receptors derive from an older donor with lung adenocarcinoma.

The rearrangement uses TRBV2 and TRBJ1-1; D unclear. Germline lookup yields CDR1 SNHLY and CDR2 FYNNEI. V was trimmed by 4 bases and J by 10 bases, leaving 16 bases between them. The CDR3 is 13 amino acids. Here the CDR3 reads CASSVAGGVGAFF. The DNA for the CDR3 is TGTGCCAGCAGTGTAGCCGGTGGGGTTGGAGCTTTCTTT.

The V gene is TRBV30, the J gene TRBJ2-7, with D hard to call. V was trimmed by 0 bases and J by 0 bases, leaving 12 bases between them. In germline, CDR1 is GTSNPN, CDR2 SVGIG (reference sequence). The CDR3 covers 15 residues. CDR3 coding DNA: TGTGCCTGGAGTGTAGGGCTCCCGAGCTCCTACGAGCAGTACTTC. Translated: CAWSVGLPSSYEQYF.

The rearrangement uses TRBV6-1 and TRBJ2-7; the D is unclear. Looked up from germline, CDR1 is MNHNS and CDR2 is SASEGT. This CDR3 contains 14 residues. The V and J ends lost 5 bases and 0 bases respectively, with 11 bases between them. CDR3 protein: CASSPIWSSYEQYF. In DNA, the CDR3 is TGTGCCAGCAGTCCCATCTGGAGCTCCTACGAGCAGTACTTC.

J is TRBJ2-5 and V is TRBV28, with 13 bases that match TRBD2. Near its end, the DNA agrees better with TRBJ2-7, so the J call may be wrong. CDR1 is MDHEN and CDR2 is SYDVKM in the germline V gene. The CDR3 is 14 residues long. The CDR3 region is CASRGLAGPYEQYF. The DNA for the CDR3 is TGTGCCAGCAGGGGACTAGCGGGACCCTACGAGCAGTACTTC.

The chain carries TRBV2 and TRBJ2-1, with 8 bases matching TRBD2. The J segment lost 7 bases and the V segment lost 7 bases, leaving 18 bases of the junction unmatched. The CDR3 covers 17 residues. Germline assignment: CDR1 SNHLY and CDR2 FYNNEI. The CDR3 DNA sequence: TGTGCCAGCACCGACCACGCCTTAGCGGGAAGTAAGAATGAGCAGTTCTTC. Translating gives CASTDHALAGSKNEQFF. Looking up the rest from reference TRBV2 and TRBJ2-1 gives the full variable domain: EPEVTQTPSHQVTQMGQEVILRCVPISNHLYFYWYRQILGQKVEFLVSFYNNEISEKSEIFDDQFSVERPDGSNFTLKIRSTKLEDSAMYFCASTDHALAGSKNEQFFGPGTRLTVL.

This chain joins TRBV7-6 and TRBJ2-2, with TRBD1 matching 7 bases. CDR1 is SGHVS and CDR2 is FNYEAQ in the germline V gene. This CDR3 spans 15 amino acids. With V trimmed by 5 bases and J by 0 bases, 3 bases remained unmatched. CDR3 in amino acids: CASSVTGANTGELFF. In DNA, the CDR3 is TGTGCCAGCAGCGTTACAGGGGCGAACACCGGGGAGCTGTTTTTT. Based on the CDR3 plus reference TRBV7-6 and TRBJ2-2, the full variable domain is GAGVSQSPRYKVTKRGQDVALRCDPISGHVSLYWYRQALGQGPEFLTYFNYEAQQDKSGLPNDRFSAERPEGSISTLTIQRTEQRDSAMYRCASSVTGANTGELFFGEGSRLTVL.

The genes are TRBV6-5 and TRBJ1-2, with D tentatively TRBD1 (5 bases). The germline CDR1 and CDR2 sequences are MNHEY and SVGAGI. The V end was cut by 5 bases, the J end by 8 bases, with 21 bases between. The CDR3 has 15 amino acids. CDR3 residues: CASSTLTVLGLGYTF. The DNA for the CDR3 is TGTGCCAGCAGTACCTTGACAGTCCTCGGTCTAGGCTACACCTTC.

The chain has TRBV6-4 and TRBJ1-1, with TRBD1 identical over 9 bases. The CDR3 has 13 residues. V trimming: 5 bases; J trimming: 9 bases; junction bases outside the gene matches: 7. The V gene's germline CDR1 is MRHNA and CDR2 SNTAGT. CDR3 bases: TGTGCCAGCAGTTCAACGACAGGGGGGAAAGCTTTCTTT. Its translation is CASSSTTGGKAFF.

The chain employs TRBV5-1 and TRBJ2-1; TRBD1 matches at 7 bases. The CDR3 runs 14 residues. Unmatched junction bases numbered 12, after V lost 0 bases and J lost 15 bases. Germline-derived CDR1 and CDR2 are SGHRS and YFSETQ. The DNA for the CDR3 is TGCGCCAGCAGCTTGGAAACAGGGGCTCAAACGTGGTTCTTC. As protein: CASSLETGAQTWFF.

This clone was seen more than once but under ten times. The rearrangement links TRBV6-1 to TRBJ2-2; D may be TRBD1 (5 bases). Germline CDR1 and CDR2: MNHNS and SASEGT. The V end lost 11 bases, the J end lost 4 bases, and 14 bases lay between the germline ends. The CDR3 contains 13 residues. The CDR3 reads CASTTEGTGELFF. The CDR3 DNA follows: TGTGCCTCAACGACAGAAGGCACCGGGGAGCTGTTTTTT.

The CDR3 reads CASSFRGGDGYTF. CDR3 DNA sequence: TGTGCCAGCAGTTTCCGTGGGGGGGATGGCTACACCTTC. This chain links TRBV28 with TRBJ1-2, with TRBD1 as a possible D gene (5 bases). Germline CDR1 and CDR2: MDHEN and SYDVKM. The CDR3 loop spans 13 amino acids. Deletions cut 3 bases from V and 6 bases from J, with 11 bases between.

The V gene is TRBV2, the J gene TRBJ1-2; no clear D. CDR3 length: 13 residues. CDR1 SNHLY and CDR2 FYNNEI come from the germline V gene. The germline V and J ends were trimmed by 2 bases and 2 bases, with 6 bases remaining between them. CDR3 sequence reads: CASSESGNYGYTF. The CDR3 DNA reads TGTGCCAGCAGTGAATCGGGGAACTATGGCTACACCTTC.